Following are 20 T cell receptor beta chains from one sample sequenced in a study of blood T cell repertoires in COVID-19. This table comes from immunoSEQ multiplex PCR, and its TCRdb copy is limited to in-frame clones, with some not included. The profile shows under 200,000 clones, around nine tenths of them singletons. Sequencing input: peripheral blood. The origin of the receptors is a man younger than 30 with active or convalescent COVID-19.

This chain connects TRBV11-2 to TRBJ2-1; D might be TRBD1 (5 bases). The CDR3 consists of 17 residues. From germline, CDR1 is SGHAT and CDR2 FQNNGV. V lost 2 bases and J 4 bases, leaving 18 bases between the germline ends. CDR3 protein: CASSLYKGLASYNEQFF. The CDR3 DNA reads TGTGCCAGCAGCTTATATAAGGGGTTGGCCAGTTACAATGAGCAGTTCTTC.

The chain has TRBV7-3 and TRBJ2-1; 11 bases line up with TRBD2. The V and J ends lost 3 bases and 7 bases, in that order; junction bases with no gene match: 5. Germline assignment: CDR1 SGHTA and CDR2 FQGTGA. The CDR3 totals 15 residues. The CDR3 coding sequence is TGTGCCAGCAGCTTTAGCGGGAGGGCCGGAAATGAGCAGTTCTTC. Protein: CASSFSGRAGNEQFF. Together with reference TRBV7-3 and TRBJ2-1, the CDR3 gives the full variable domain: GAGVSQTPSNKVTEKGKYVELRCDPISGHTALYWYRQSLGQGPEFLIYFQGTGAADDSGLPNDRFFAVRPEGSVSTLKIQRTERGDSAVYLCASSFSGRAGNEQFFGPGTRLTVL.

The V call is TRBV28, the J call TRBJ1-2, with 8 nucleotides matching TRBD1. The V gene end was trimmed by 5 bases and the J gene end by 8 bases; junction bases not matched to a gene: 13. Germline V lookup: CDR1 MDHEN, CDR2 SYDVKM. This CDR3 region has 15 residues. The CDR3: CASSGAGQEGRGYTF. CDR3 bases: TGTGCCAGCAGTGGGGCGGGACAGGAGGGCCGAGGCTACACCTTC.

The chain joins TRBV15 to TRBJ1-3; 7 bases agree with TRBD1. In germline, CDR1 is LNHNV, CDR2 YYDKDF (reference sequence). The CDR3 totals 18 residues. V was clipped by 0 bases and J by 3 bases; unmatched bases: 11. CDR3: CATSRDLEQGIGGNTIYF. CDR3 DNA: TGTGCCACCAGCAGAGATTTGGAACAGGGGATCGGTGGAAACACCATATATTTT.

For the CDR3, the DNA is TGTGCCAGTAGTATCGGACAGGGGGATGGCTACACCTTC. This codes for CASSIGQGDGYTF. The chain carries TRBV19 and TRBJ1-2; 10 positions agree with TRBD1. The CDR3 totals 13 residues. The germline CDR1 and CDR2 sequences are LNHDA and SQIVND (reference sequence). The V segment lost 3 bases and the J segment 6 bases; nucleotides outside the gene matches: 1.

This clone was seen more than once but under ten times. The chain joins TRBV30 to TRBJ1-4; D not resolved. The V and J ends lost 7 bases and 8 bases respectively, with 20 bases between them. Germline CDR1 and CDR2: GTSNPN and SVGIG (reference sequence). This CDR3 is 14 amino acids long. CDR3 region: CAYAPGMYGEKLFF. CDR3 DNA sequence: TGTGCCTATGCCCCCGGGATGTATGGAGAAAAACTGTTTTTT.

This rearrangement joins TRBV30 to TRBJ1-2; the match to TRBD1 covers 10 bases. The CDR3 sequence is 15 residues long. Germline CDR1 reads GTSNPN; CDR2 reads SVGIG (reference sequence). Trimming at V came to 1 base and at J to 4 bases, leaving 6 bases not matched to a gene. DNA for the CDR3: TGTGCCTGGAGTGCGGGACAGGGGCCGGCCTATGGCTACACCTTC. This codes for CAWSAGQGPAYGYTF.

The chain uses TRBV5-6 and TRBJ2-7; TRBD1 aligns across 9 bases. Germline-derived CDR1 and CDR2 are SGHDT and YYEEEE. Unmatched junction bases numbered 11, after V lost 3 bases and J lost 7 bases. The CDR3 runs 15 residues. CDR3 sequence: CASSSHRGRWGEQYF. CDR3 sequence (DNA): TGTGCCAGCAGCTCCCACAGGGGGCGGTGGGGAGAGCAGTACTTC.

The V and J genes are TRBV10-3 and TRBJ2-1; 7 nucleotides line up with TRBD2. From germline, CDR1 is ENHRY and CDR2 SYGVKD. The trim removed 11 bases at V and 9 bases at J, leaving 13 bases unmatched. The CDR3 has 13 residues. CDR3 nucleotide sequence: TGTGCCGCCCGCCGGGGGGAGGGGAGTGAGCAGTTCTTC. This encodes CAARRGEGSEQFF.

The V gene is TRBV19, the J gene TRBJ2-7; D might be TRBD2 (5 bases). V lost 6 bases, J lost 6 bases, and 12 bases lay in between. CDR1 is LNHDA, CDR2 SQIVND, per germline (reference sequence). This CDR3 spans 12 amino acids. The CDR3, as DNA: TGTGCCAGTAGCTACGGAGGTGCCGAGCAGTACTTC. Translation: CASSYGGAEQYF.

The gene calls are TRBV18 and TRBJ2-6; tentative D call: TRBD1 (6 bases). The CDR3 runs 18 residues. Germline V lookup: CDR1 KGHSH, CDR2 LQKENI. Trimming took 0 bases from V and 3 from J, leaving 15 bases between them. The DNA of the CDR3 is TGTGCCAGCTCACCACCCGACAGGTTAACAGGTGGGGCCAACGTCCTGACTTTC. Its translation is CASSPPDRLTGGANVLTF.

The rearrangement joins TRBV30 to TRBJ1-5; TRBD1 agrees at 9 bases. The germline V gene encodes CDR1 GTSNPN and CDR2 SVGIG (reference sequence). Trimming removed 3 bases from V and 7 bases from J; junction bases left unmatched: 4. The CDR3 runs 13 residues. The DNA of the CDR3 is TGTGCCTGGAGGGGGGACAGGGAACAGCCCCAGCATTTT. Translating it yields CAWRGDREQPQHF.

This clone was picked up one time. The genes are TRBV7-3 and TRBJ2-1; TRBD1 is a possible D gene (6 bases). Deletions cut 5 bases from V and 5 bases from J, with 16 bases between. Germline-derived CDR1 and CDR2 are SGHTA and FQGTGA. The CDR3 spans 15 residues. The CDR3 region has the DNA TGTGCCAGCAGCAAAACAGGGCCCGGAAACAATGAGCAGTTCTTC. This sequence encodes CASSKTGPGNNEQFF.

There are a few counts of this clone. The rearrangement joins TRBV30 to TRBJ1-2, with D unresolved. The CDR3 spans 12 residues. Germline lookup yields CDR1 GTSNPN and CDR2 SVGIG (reference sequence). The V end was cut by 3 bases, the J end by 4 bases, with 9 bases between. The CDR3 sequence: CAWRQMIYGYTF. The CDR3 DNA is TGTGCCTGGAGACAGATGATCTATGGCTACACCTTC.

The gene calls are TRBV29-1 and TRBJ1-3; weak D call: TRBD1 (6 bases). The V end lost 4 bases, the J end lost 0 bases, and 16 bases lay between the germline ends. This CDR3 is 16 amino acids long. Germline V lookup: CDR1 SQVTM, CDR2 ANQGSEA. CDR3: CSVADRHRDSGNTIYF. The CDR3 DNA reads as TGCAGCGTTGCCGATCGCCACAGGGACTCTGGAAACACCATATATTTT.

The chain employs TRBV11-2 and TRBJ2-4, with 9 nucleotides matching TRBD1. With V trimmed by 5 bases and J by 14 bases, 7 bases remained unmatched. The germline gives CDR1 SGHAT, CDR2 FQNNGV. The CDR3 runs 12 residues. The CDR3 DNA reads TGTGCCAGCAGCGCCCGGGACAGGGTAGAGTACTTC. Protein: CASSARDRVEYF.

This chain links TRBV30 with TRBJ2-1, with D possibly matching TRBD2 (7 bases). The V end lost 4 bases, the J end lost 6 bases, and 22 bases lay between the germline ends. Germline V gene sequence: CDR1 GTSNPN, CDR2 SVGIG (reference sequence). The CDR3 runs to 16 residues. The CDR3 DNA is TGTGCCTGGACAAAGATTGGGGGGCCGGGGGGCAATGAGCAGTTCTTC. It is translated as CAWTKIGGPGGNEQFF. Variable domain in full (rest from reference TRBV30 and TRBJ2-1): SQTIHQWPATLVQPVGSPLSLECTVEGTSNPNLYWYRQAAGRGLQLLFYSVGIGQISSEVPQNLSASRPQDRQFILSSKKLLLSDSGFYLCAWTKIGGPGGNEQFFGPGTRLTVL.

V usage is TRBV5-1 and J usage is TRBJ2-6, with D perhaps TRBD1 (7 bases). This CDR3 has 17 residues. The V end was cut by 0 bases, the J end by 1 base, with 11 bases between. The germline gives CDR1 SGHRS, CDR2 YFSETQ. The CDR3 region is CASSLARGRSGANVLTF. The CDR3 DNA reads TGCGCCAGCAGCTTGGCCAGGGGGAGGTCTGGGGCCAACGTCCTGACTTTC.

The rearrangement links TRBV4-1 to TRBJ1-5; no definite D call. Germline CDR1 is MGHRA and CDR2 is YSYEKL. Trimming pared 4 bases from V and 1 base from J, leaving 11 bases between. The CDR3 is 15 amino acids. The CDR3: CASSPSGSSNQPQHF. The CDR3 coding sequence is TGCGCCAGCAGCCCCTCGGGGTCCAGCAATCAGCCCCAGCATTTT.

V usage is TRBV6-5 and J usage is TRBJ1-1; D perhaps matches TRBD1 (6 bases). The germline gives CDR1 MNHEY, CDR2 SVGAGI. The CDR3 is made up of 14 amino acids. V shed 8 bases and J shed 0 bases, with 13 bases lying between them. CDR3 nucleotide sequence: TGTGCCAGCCCCCAGGGGCCCTTGAACACTGAAGCTTTCTTT. Translation gives CASPQGPLNTEAFF.